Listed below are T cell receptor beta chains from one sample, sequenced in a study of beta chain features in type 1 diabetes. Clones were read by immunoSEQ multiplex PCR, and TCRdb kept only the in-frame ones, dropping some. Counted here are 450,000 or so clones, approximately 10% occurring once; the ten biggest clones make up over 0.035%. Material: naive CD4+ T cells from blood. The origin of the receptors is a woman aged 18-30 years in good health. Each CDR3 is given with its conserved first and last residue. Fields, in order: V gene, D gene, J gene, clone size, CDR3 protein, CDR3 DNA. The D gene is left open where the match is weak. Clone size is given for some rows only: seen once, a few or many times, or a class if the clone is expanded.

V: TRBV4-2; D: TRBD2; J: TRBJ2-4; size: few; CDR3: CASSQDLGEGAKNIQYF; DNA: TGTGCCAGCAGCCAAGATTTAGGGGAGGGGGCCAAAAACATTCAGTACTTC
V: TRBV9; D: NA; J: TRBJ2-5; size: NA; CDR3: CASSVVNGETQYF; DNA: TGTGCCAGCAGCGTAGTGAACGGAGAGACCCAGTACTTC
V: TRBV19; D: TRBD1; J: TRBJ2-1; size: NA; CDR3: CASSATGQGSKNEQFF; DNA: TGTGCCAGTAGTGCCACGGGACAGGGGTCGAAAAATGAGCAGTTCTTC
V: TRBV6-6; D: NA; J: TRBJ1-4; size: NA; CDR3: CASGTPDEKLFF; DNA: TGTGCCAGCGGAACCCCTGACGAAAAACTGTTTTTT
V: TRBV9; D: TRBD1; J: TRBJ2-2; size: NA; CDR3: CASSADRGSAGELFF; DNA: TGTGCCAGCAGCGCGGACAGGGGATCTGCCGGGGAGCTGTTTTTT
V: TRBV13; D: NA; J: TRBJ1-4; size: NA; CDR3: CASSSPVATNEKLFF; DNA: TGTGCCAGCAGCTCCCCCGTCGCAACTAATGAAAAACTGTTTTTT
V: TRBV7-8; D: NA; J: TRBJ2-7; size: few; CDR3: CASSVRGLTAYEQYF; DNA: TGTGCCAGCAGCGTCAGGGGACTAACTGCCTACGAGCAGTACTTC
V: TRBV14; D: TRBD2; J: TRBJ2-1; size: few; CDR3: CASSPPPSSGRSEQFF; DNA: TGTGCCAGCAGCCCGCCTCCCTCCAGCGGGAGGAGTGAGCAGTTCTTC
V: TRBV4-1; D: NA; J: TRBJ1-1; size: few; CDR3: CASSQFLRGEAFF; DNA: TGCGCCAGCAGCCAATTCTTGAGGGGAGAAGCTTTCTTT
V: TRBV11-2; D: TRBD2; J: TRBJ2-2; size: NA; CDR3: CASSYGTMNTGELFF; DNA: TGTGCCAGCAGCTATGGGACTATGAACACCGGGGAGCTGTTTTTT
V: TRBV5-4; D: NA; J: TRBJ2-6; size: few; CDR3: CASSPLSSGANVLTF; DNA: TGTGCCAGCAGTCCATTAAGCTCTGGGGCCAACGTCCTGACTTTC
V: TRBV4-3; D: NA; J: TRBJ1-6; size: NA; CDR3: CASSQGRTSPLHF; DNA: TGCGCCAGCAGCCAAGGTCGGACTTCACCCCTCCACTTT
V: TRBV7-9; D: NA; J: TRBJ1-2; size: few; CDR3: CASSSRGTADGYTF; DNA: TGTGCCAGCAGCTCCCGGGGGACGGCAGATGGCTACACCTTC
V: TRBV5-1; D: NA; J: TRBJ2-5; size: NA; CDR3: CASSLTAKETQYF; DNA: TGCGCCAGCAGCTTGACAGCGAAAGAGACCCAGTACTTC
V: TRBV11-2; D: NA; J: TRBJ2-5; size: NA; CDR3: CASSPQETQYF; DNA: TGTGCCAGCAGCCCACAAGAGACCCAGTACTTC
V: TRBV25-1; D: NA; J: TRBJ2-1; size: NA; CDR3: CASSEPSSYNEQFF; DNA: TGTGCCAGCAGTGAGCCGAGCTCCTACAATGAGCAGTTCTTC
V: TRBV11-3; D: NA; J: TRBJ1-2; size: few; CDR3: CASSLDRGHLTHGYTF; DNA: TGTGCCAGCAGCTTAGATCGGGGACATCTTACTCATGGCTACACCTTC
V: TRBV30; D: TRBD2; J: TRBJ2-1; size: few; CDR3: CAWSKTSGYNEQFF; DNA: TGTGCCTGGAGTAAGACTAGCGGGTACAATGAGCAGTTCTTC
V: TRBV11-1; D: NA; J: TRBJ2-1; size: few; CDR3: CASSLRTIANEQFF; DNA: TGTGCCAGCAGCCTCCGGACTATCGCCAATGAGCAGTTCTTC
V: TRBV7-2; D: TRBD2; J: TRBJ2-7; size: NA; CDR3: CASSLEREDYEQYF; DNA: TGTGCCAGCAGCTTGGAGCGGGAGGACTACGAGCAGTACTTC
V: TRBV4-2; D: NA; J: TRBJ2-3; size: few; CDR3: CASSQEGTTAGTQYF; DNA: TGTGCCAGCAGCCAAGAAGGAACAACGGCTGGTACGCAGTATTTT
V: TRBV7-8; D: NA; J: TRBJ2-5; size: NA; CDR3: CASSAGGETQYF; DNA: TGTGCCAGCAGCGCCGGAGGGGAGACCCAGTACTTC
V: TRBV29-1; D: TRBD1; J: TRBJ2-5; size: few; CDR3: CSVLGGEETQYF; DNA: TGCAGCGTTTTAGGGGGCGAAGAGACCCAGTACTTC
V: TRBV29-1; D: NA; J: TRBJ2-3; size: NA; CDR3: CSVDPSTDTQYF; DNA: TGCAGCGTTGACCCTAGCACAGATACGCAGTATTTT
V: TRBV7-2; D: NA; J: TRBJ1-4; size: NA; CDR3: CASSLVGFTNEKLFF; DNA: TGTGCCAGCAGCTTAGTGGGATTTACTAATGAAAAACTGTTTTTT
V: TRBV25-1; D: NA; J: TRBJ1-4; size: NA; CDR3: CASSDPGVTREKLFF; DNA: TGTGCCAGCAGTGACCCAGGGGTCACTCGGGAAAAACTGTTTTTT
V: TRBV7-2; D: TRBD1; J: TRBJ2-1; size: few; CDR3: CASSAGQGGEQFF; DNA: TGTGCCAGCAGCGCGGGACAGGGCGGTGAGCAGTTCTTC
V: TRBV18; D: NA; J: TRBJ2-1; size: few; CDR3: CASSPLPTGDNEQFF; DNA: TGTGCCAGCTCACCTCTGCCGACAGGCGACAATGAGCAGTTCTTC
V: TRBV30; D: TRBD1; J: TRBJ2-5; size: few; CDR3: CAWVRQGHETQYF; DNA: TGTGCCTGGGTCCGACAGGGCCATGAGACCCAGTACTTC
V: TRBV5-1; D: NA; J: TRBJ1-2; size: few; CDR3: CASSLVQGGEYGYTF; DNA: TGCGCCAGCAGCTTGGTACAGGGTGGGGAGTATGGCTACACCTTC
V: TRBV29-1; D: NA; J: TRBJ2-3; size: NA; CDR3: CSVRPSTDTQYF; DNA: TGCAGCGTTAGGCCCAGCACAGATACGCAGTATTTT
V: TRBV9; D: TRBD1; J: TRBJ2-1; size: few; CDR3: CASSVTGQGSYNEQFF; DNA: TGTGCCAGCAGCGTAACGGGACAGGGATCCTACAATGAGCAGTTCTTC
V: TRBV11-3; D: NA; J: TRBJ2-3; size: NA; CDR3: CASSVDLSDTQYF; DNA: TGTGCCAGCAGCGTGGACTTATCAGATACGCAGTATTTT
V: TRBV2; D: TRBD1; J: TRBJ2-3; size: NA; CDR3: CASSEDRVTDTQYF; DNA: TGTGCCAGCAGTGAGGACAGGGTGACAGATACGCAGTATTTT
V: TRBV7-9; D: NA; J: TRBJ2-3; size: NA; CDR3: CATPSRWAGQSTDTQYF; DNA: TGTGCCACCCCTTCTAGGTGGGCAGGGCAAAGCACAGATACGCAGTATTTT
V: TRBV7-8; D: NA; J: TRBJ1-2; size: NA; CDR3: CASSLYTGYYGYTF; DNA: TGTGCCAGCAGCTTATATACCGGATACTATGGCTACACCTTC
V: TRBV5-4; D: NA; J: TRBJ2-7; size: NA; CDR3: CASSRAGYEQYF; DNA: TGTGCCAGCAGCCGGGCAGGCTACGAGCAGTACTTC
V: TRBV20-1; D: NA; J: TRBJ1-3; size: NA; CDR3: CSASGGNTIYF; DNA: TGCAGTGCTAGTGGTGGAAACACCATATATTTT
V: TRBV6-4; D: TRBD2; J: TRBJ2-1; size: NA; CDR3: CASSGGTSGIVEQFF; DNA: TGTGCCAGCAGTGGAGGGACTAGCGGGATTGTTGAGCAGTTCTTC
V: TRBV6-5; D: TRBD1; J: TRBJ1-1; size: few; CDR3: CASRRDRGMNTEAFF; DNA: TGTGCCAGCAGGAGGGACAGGGGCATGAACACTGAAGCTTTCTTT
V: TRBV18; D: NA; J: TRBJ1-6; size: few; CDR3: CASSTSAYNSPLHF; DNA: TGTGCCAGCTCCACCTCAGCTTATAATTCACCCCTCCACTTT
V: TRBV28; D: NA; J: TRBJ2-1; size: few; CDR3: CASRRAGEGYNEQFF; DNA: TGTGCCAGCAGACGGGCAGGGGAGGGGTACAATGAGCAGTTCTTC
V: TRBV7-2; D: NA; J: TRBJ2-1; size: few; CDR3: CASSLVSGQNEQFF; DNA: TGTGCCAGCAGCTTAGTATCTGGGCAGAATGAGCAGTTCTTC
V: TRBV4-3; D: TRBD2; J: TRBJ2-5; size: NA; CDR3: CASSQETSGSETQYF; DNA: TGCGCCAGCAGCCAAGAAACTAGCGGGAGTGAGACCCAGTACTTC
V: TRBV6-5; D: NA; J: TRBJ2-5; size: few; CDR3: CASSLGLHQETQYF; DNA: TGTGCCAGCAGCCTGGGACTTCATCAAGAGACCCAGTACTTC
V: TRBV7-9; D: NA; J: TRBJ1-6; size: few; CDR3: CASSLVGDSPLHF; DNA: TGTGCCAGCAGCTTAGTAGGCGATTCACCCCTCCACTTT
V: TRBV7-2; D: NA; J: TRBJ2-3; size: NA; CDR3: CASSFWGTSTDTQYF; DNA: TGTGCCAGCAGCTTTTGGGGTACAAGCACAGATACGCAGTATTTT
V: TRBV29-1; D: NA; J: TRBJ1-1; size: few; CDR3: CSVVGSVMNTEAFF; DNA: TGCAGCGTTGTGGGCAGCGTCATGAACACTGAAGCTTTCTTT
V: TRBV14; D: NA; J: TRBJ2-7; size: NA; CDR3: CASSQGLDHYEQYF; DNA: TGTGCCAGCAGCCAAGGACTAGACCACTACGAGCAGTACTTC
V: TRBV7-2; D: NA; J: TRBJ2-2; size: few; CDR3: CASSLGAQNTGELFF; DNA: TGTGCCAGCAGCCTAGGGGCGCAGAACACCGGGGAGCTGTTTTTT
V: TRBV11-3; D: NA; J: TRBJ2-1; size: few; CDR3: CASSPQGIPYNEQFF; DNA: TGTGCCAGCAGTCCACAAGGGATTCCCTACAATGAGCAGTTCTTC
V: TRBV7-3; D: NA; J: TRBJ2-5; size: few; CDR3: CASSLYRWDTQYF; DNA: TGTGCCAGCAGCTTATATAGGTGGGACACCCAGTACTTC
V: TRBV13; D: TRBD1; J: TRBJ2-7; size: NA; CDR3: CASRRQGAGEQYF; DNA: TGTGCCAGCCGGAGACAGGGGGCGGGCGAGCAGTACTTC
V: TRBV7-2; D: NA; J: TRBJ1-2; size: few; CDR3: CASSLVGSFYYGYTF; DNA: TGTGCCAGCAGCTTAGTGGGCAGCTTTTACTATGGCTACACCTTC
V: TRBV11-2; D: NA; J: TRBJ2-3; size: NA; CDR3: CASSSGGGGTDTQYF; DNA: TGTGCCAGCAGCTCGGGGGGCGGGGGCACAGATACGCAGTATTTT
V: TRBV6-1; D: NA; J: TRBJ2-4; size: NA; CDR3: CASSEQGLAKNIQYF; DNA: TGTGCCAGCAGTGAACAGGGCCTAGCCAAAAACATTCAGTACTTC
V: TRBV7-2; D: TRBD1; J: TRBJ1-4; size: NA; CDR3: CASSSDRINEKLFF; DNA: TGTGCCAGCAGTTCGGACAGGATTAATGAAAAACTGTTTTTT